This TCR beta chain originates from a study of breast tumors, draining lymph nodes, adjacent tissues. Regarding the study as a whole: The lymph node origin of tumor T cells was framed as consistent with a hypothesis, not demonstrated. Tumor repertoires ranked between lymph nodes and nontumor tissue in diversity, with V and J gene preferences. Data fit most tumor T cells coming from lymph node, expanding in tumor. Luminal-like breast cancer showed significantly greater tumor-nontumor repertoire similarity than basal-like breast cancer did.

TCRdb processed the multiplex PCR reads anew with MiXCR; each CDR3 protein has one entry. The table records around 140,000 distinct CDR3 sequences, approximately 30% of them present only once. Axillary draining lymph nodes of breast cancer patients supplied the node samples. Germline CDR1 SGHRS, CDR2 YFSETQ. This CDR3 spans 15 amino acids. This clonotype was found many times. Its cognate antigen is unknown. The junction does not match germline at one end; this may be a read error. Sequenced material: axillary lymph node tissue. The genes are TRBV5-1 and TRBJ1-3, with 7 nucleotides matching TRBD1. The receptor comes from a female donor with breast cancer. Some clones in this sample may be carry-over from other donors' samples. CDR3: CASRTDREGGSTIYF. In DNA form, the CDR3 reads TGCGCCAGCAGGACCGACAGGGAGGGTGGAAGCACCATATATTTT.